This T cell receptor (beta chain) was observed in a study of T cell responses to AZD1222 COVID-19 vaccine. Study-wide results and caveats: Nearly half of spike-specific TCRs reportedly target unmutated variant regions.

Libraries were prepared by immunoSEQ multiplex PCR; TCRdb keeps only in-frame clonotypes and omits some of them. The data contain tens of thousands of clones, approximately 88% of them singletons. Concerning this clone itself: Antigen: not known.

Trimming took 6 bases from V and 2 from J; bases not matched to a gene: 5. Germline CDR1 and CDR2: SQVTM and ANQGSEA. This CDR3 region has 13 residues. The V call is TRBV29-1, the J call TRBJ2-3, with TRBD2 identical over 7 bases. The sequence was collected from an adult in good health. The sequenced sample was peripheral blood, obtained on day 0 of AZD1222 vaccination. CDR3 sequence reads: CSVPLADTDTQYF. In nucleotides, the CDR3 is TGCAGCGTCCCCCTAGCGGACACAGATACGCAGTATTTT.